These T cell receptor beta chains were read from a single sample in a study of blood T cell repertoires in COVID-19. Clones were read by immunoSEQ multiplex PCR, and TCRdb kept only the in-frame ones, dropping some. This sample yields 100,000 or so clones, of which less than 90% are seen a single time; about 3.8% belongs to the top ten. The sample consisted of peripheral blood. The origin of the receptors is a man aged 50-59 years with acute or convalescent COVID-19. Both conserved end residues are part of each CDR3. The D gene is left open where the match is weak. Size tells how often a clone was seen (once, few, many) or the class of an expanded clone, and some rows leave it out.

V gene	D gene	J gene	clone size	CDR3 protein	CDR3 DNA
TRBV27	TRBD1	TRBJ1-2	-	CASRLFGTGTYGYTF	TGTGCCAGCAGGCTCTTCGGGACAGGAACCTATGGCTACACCTTC
TRBV7-6	-	TRBJ2-7	-	CASSLGAESSYEQYF	TGTGCCAGCAGCCTAGGGGCAGAGAGCTCCTACGAGCAGTACTTC
TRBV10-3	TRBD1	TRBJ2-1	-	CATMDRDRSYNEQFF	TGTGCCACCATGGACCGGGACAGGAGCTACAATGAGCAGTTCTTC
TRBV3-1/TRBV3-2	TRBD2	TRBJ2-5	-	CASSPGTSGEETQYF	TGTGCCAGCAGCCCTGGGACTAGCGGGGAAGAGACCCAGTACTTC
TRBV27	-	TRBJ1-4	-	CASSFGAGLGEKLFF	TGTGCCAGCAGTTTCGGCGCAGGGTTAGGGGAAAAACTGTTTTTT
TRBV12-5	TRBD1	TRBJ1-1	-	CASGLTGGTEAFF	TGTGCTAGCGGCTTGACAGGGGGCACTGAAGCTTTCTTT
TRBV15	-	TRBJ2-5	-	CATSTASAVTETQYF	TGTGCCACCTCAACTGCTAGCGCCGTAACTGAGACCCAGTACTTC
TRBV18	-	TRBJ1-5	-	CASSQDQGSNQPQHF	TGTGCCAGCTCCCAGGATCAGGGTAGCAATCAGCCCCAGCATTTT
TRBV29-1	TRBD2	TRBJ2-1	-	CSVLSGLAGGEQFF	TGCAGCGTCCTCTCGGGACTAGCAGGGGGTGAGCAGTTCTTC
TRBV5-5	-	TRBJ2-5	-	CASSSRQETQYF	TGTGCCAGCAGTTCCAGGCAAGAGACCCAGTACTTC
TRBV10-3	TRBD1	TRBJ2-7	-	CAISAYRGHKYF	TGTGCCATCAGTGCCTACAGGGGGCATAAGTACTTC
TRBV7-3	-	TRBJ1-1	-	CASSSEGWNTEAFF	TGTGCCAGCAGCTCTGAGGGTTGGAACACTGAAGCTTTCTTT
TRBV11-3	TRBD2	TRBJ2-7	few	CASSLVLAGGLREQYF	TGTGCCAGCAGCTTAGTTTTAGCGGGAGGTCTTCGTGAGCAGTACTTC
TRBV30	TRBD1	TRBJ1-2	-	CAWSRGLAYGYTF	TGTGCCTGGAGCAGGGGGCTGGCCTATGGCTACACCTTC
TRBV15	TRBD1	TRBJ2-7	-	CATSRDQGASYEQYF	TGTGCCACCAGCAGAGATCAGGGGGCAAGCTACGAGCAGTACTTC
TRBV4-2	TRBD1	TRBJ2-5	-	CASSQSGTGGLQETQYF	TGTGCCAGCAGCCAGTCCGGGACAGGGGGACTACAAGAGACCCAGTACTTC
TRBV19	-	TRBJ2-7	-	CASSRGPYEQYF	TGTGCCAGTAGCCGAGGTCCCTACGAGCAGTACTTC
TRBV10-3	TRBD1	TRBJ1-6	-	CAIGTGQANSPLHF	TGTGCCATCGGGACAGGTCAGGCTAATTCACCCCTCCACTTT
TRBV7-8	TRBD1	TRBJ2-7	-	CASSFGTGDLYEQYF	TGTGCCAGCAGCTTTGGGACAGGGGATCTCTACGAGCAGTACTTC
TRBV7-9	TRBD1	TRBJ2-3	once	CASSERTGLSTDTQYF	TGTGCCAGCAGCGAACGGACAGGGCTGAGCACAGATACGCAGTATTTT
TRBV11-1	-	TRBJ2-5	-	CASSLNAPGVWETQYF	TGTGCCAGCAGCTTAAACGCCCCCGGGGTCTGGGAGACCCAGTACTTC
TRBV7-6	TRBD1	TRBJ1-6	-	CASSLEPGQGNSPLHF	TGTGCCAGCAGCTTAGAACCGGGACAGGGGAATTCACCCCTCCACTTT
TRBV28	-	TRBJ2-1	-	CASWSGEYNEQFF	TGTGCCAGCTGGTCGGGGGAGTACAATGAGCAGTTCTTC
TRBV11-2	-	TRBJ1-1	-	CASLSAGGMNTEAFF	TGTGCCAGCCTATCCGCCGGGGGTATGAACACTGAAGCTTTCTTT
TRBV27	-	TRBJ1-4	-	CASSLGANLEKLFF	TGTGCCAGCAGTTTAGGGGCGAATCTTGAAAAACTGTTTTTT
TRBV30	TRBD2	TRBJ2-1	once	CAWNQREAEQFF	TGTGCCTGGAACCAGCGGGAGGCTGAGCAGTTCTTC
TRBV5-8	TRBD2	TRBJ2-5	-	CASSRRTSRETQYF	TGTGCCAGCAGCAGAAGGACTAGCCGGGAGACCCAGTACTTC
TRBV7-9	TRBD1	TRBJ2-1	few	CAGAGTGLRDEQFF	TGTGCCGGAGCCGGGACAGGGCTTAGGGATGAGCAGTTCTTC
TRBV18	TRBD1	TRBJ2-2	-	CASSQTSGTGPELFF	TGTGCCAGCTCGCAAACGTCCGGGACAGGGCCGGAGCTGTTTTTT
TRBV10-2	TRBD2	TRBJ2-2	-	CASSGGGGPTGELFF	TGCGCCAGCAGCGGGGGGGGCGGGCCCACCGGGGAGCTGTTTTTT
TRBV19	TRBD2	TRBJ2-7	-	CASSPIAGQSYEQYF	TGTGCCAGTAGCCCAATAGCGGGACAATCCTACGAGCAGTACTTC
TRBV19	-	TRBJ1-2	few	CASSVTAGGGYTF	TGTGCCAGTAGTGTGACAGCGGGGGGAGGCTACACCTTC
TRBV6-6	TRBD2	TRBJ2-4	-	CASTGLAQNIQYF	TGTGCCAGCACGGGACTAGCCCAAAACATTCAGTACTTC
TRBV21-1	-	TRBJ1-5	-	CASSKSTTGRDQPQHF	TGTGCCAGCAGCAAAAGTACGACAGGTAGGGATCAGCCCCAGCATTTT
TRBV20-1	-	TRBJ1-1	-	CSARPGHEAFF	TGCAGTGCTAGGCCGGGACATGAAGCTTTCTTT
TRBV9	TRBD1	TRBJ2-1	-	CASSDHRGVTTNEQFF	TGTGCCAGCAGCGATCACAGGGGGGTGACTACGAATGAGCAGTTCTTC
TRBV5-1	-	TRBJ2-5	-	CASSSDSPRIETQYF	TGCGCCAGCAGCTCGGACAGCCCCCGGATAGAGACCCAGTACTTC
TRBV13	-	TRBJ1-1	few	CASSFAFHRNTEAFF	TGTGCCAGCAGCTTCGCGTTTCACAGAAACACTGAAGCTTTCTTT
TRBV6-4	-	TRBJ2-1	-	CASSVEESSYNEQFF	TGTGCCAGCAGTGTGGAGGAAAGCTCCTACAATGAGCAGTTCTTC
TRBV6-5	-	TRBJ2-7	-	CASGLLGVQIYEQYF	TGTGCCAGCGGTTTACTGGGTGTACAGATTTACGAGCAGTACTTC
TRBV2	TRBD2	TRBJ2-3	-	CASSGALAGGDTQYF	TGTGCCAGCAGTGGTGCACTAGCGGGAGGGGATACGCAGTATTTT
TRBV7-9	TRBD1	TRBJ2-1	-	CASSLLGGNIYNEQFF	TGTGCCAGCAGCTTATTAGGGGGCAATATCTACAATGAGCAGTTCTTC
TRBV5-1	TRBD2	TRBJ2-1	once	CASSATASGAYNEQFF	TGCGCCAGCAGCGCTACGGCTAGCGGGGCTTACAATGAGCAGTTCTTC
TRBV5-1	-	TRBJ1-6	-	CASSLASGNNSPLHF	TGCGCCAGCAGCTTGGCCTCAGGGAATAATTCACCCCTCCACTTT
TRBV7-9	TRBD2	TRBJ2-7	-	CASSLARGLAGLYEQYF	TGTGCCAGCAGCTTAGCCCGGGGACTAGCGGGATTGTACGAGCAGTACTTC
TRBV5-1	TRBD1	TRBJ2-6	-	CASSLGQGAGNVLTF	TGCGCCAGCAGCTTGGGGCAGGGGGCGGGAAACGTCCTGACTTTC
TRBV2	TRBD2	TRBJ2-3	-	CASRPTSGGSRRTDTQYF	TGTGCCAGCAGACCAACTAGCGGGGGGTCTAGACGCACAGATACGCAGTATTTT
TRBV15	TRBD1	TRBJ2-3	once	CATSDWDRGLGDTDTQYF	TGTGCCACCTCGGACTGGGACAGGGGTCTAGGGGACACAGATACGCAGTATTTT
TRBV2	-	TRBJ2-7	-	CASRDSTRNEQYF	TGTGCCAGCAGGGACTCTACTAGAAACGAGCAGTACTTC